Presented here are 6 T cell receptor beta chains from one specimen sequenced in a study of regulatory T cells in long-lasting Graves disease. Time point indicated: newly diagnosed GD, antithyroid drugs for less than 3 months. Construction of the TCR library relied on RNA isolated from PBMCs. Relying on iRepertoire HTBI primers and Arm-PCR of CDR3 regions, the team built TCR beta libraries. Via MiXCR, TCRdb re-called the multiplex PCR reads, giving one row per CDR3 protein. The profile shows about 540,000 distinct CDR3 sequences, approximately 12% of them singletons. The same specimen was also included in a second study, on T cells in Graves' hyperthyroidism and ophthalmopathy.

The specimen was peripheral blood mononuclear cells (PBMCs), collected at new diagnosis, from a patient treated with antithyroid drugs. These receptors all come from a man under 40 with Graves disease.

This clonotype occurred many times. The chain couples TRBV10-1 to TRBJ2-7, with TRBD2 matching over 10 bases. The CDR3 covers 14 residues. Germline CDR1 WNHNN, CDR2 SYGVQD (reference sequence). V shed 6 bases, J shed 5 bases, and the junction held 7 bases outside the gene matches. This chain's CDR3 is CASRWASGRHEQYF. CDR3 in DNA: TGCGCCAGCAGGTGGGCTAGCGGGAGACACGAGCAGTACTTC.

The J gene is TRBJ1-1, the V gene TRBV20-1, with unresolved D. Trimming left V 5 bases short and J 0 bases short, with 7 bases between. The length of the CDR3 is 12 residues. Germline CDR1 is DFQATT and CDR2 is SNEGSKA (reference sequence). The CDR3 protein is CSAQAMNTEAFF. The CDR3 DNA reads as TGCAGTGCTCAAGCTATGAACACTGAAGCTTTCTTT.

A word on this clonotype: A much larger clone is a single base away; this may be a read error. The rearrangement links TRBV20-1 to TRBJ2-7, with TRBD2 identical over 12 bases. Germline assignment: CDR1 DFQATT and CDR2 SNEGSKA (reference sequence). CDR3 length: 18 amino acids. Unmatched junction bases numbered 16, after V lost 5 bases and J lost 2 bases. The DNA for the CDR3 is TGCAGTGCTTCCGAGAGACTAGCGGGAGTCATCCACCCCTACGAGCAGTACTTC. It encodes CSASERLAGVIHPYEQYF.

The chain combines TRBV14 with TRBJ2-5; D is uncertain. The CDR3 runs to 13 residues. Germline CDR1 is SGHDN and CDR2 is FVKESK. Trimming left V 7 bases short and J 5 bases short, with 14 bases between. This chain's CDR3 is CASTGSLGETQYF. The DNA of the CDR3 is TGTGCCAGCACGGGCAGTCTTGGGGAGACCCAGTACTTC.

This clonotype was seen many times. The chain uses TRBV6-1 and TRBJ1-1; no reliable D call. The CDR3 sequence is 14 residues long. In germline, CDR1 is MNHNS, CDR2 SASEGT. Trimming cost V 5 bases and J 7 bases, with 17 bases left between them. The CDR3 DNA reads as TGTGCCAGCAGTCTCCTTGACCGGGCCGGTGAAGCTTTCTTT. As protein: CASSLLDRAGEAFF.

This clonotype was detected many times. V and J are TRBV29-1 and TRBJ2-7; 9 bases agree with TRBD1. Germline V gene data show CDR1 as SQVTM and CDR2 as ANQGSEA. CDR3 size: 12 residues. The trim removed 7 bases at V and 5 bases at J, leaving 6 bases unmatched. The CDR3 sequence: CSANRDRDEQYF. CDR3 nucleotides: TGCAGCGCAAACCGGGACAGGGACGAGCAGTACTTC.